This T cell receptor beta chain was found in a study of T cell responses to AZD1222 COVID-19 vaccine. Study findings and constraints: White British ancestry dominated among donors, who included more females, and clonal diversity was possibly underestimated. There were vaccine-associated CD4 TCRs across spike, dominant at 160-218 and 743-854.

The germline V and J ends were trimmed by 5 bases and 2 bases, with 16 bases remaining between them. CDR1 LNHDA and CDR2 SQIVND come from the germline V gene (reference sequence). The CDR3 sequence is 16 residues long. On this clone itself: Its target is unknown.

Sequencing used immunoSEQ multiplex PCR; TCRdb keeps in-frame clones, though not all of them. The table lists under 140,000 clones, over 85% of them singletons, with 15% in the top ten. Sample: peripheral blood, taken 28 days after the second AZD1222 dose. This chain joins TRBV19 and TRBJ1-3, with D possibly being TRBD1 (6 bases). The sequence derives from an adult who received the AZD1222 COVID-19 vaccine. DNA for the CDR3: TGTGCCAGTAGTCACCTGCGCAGGGGAGCTGGAAACACCATATATTTT. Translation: CASSHLRRGAGNTIYF.